The 31 T cell receptor beta chains listed next were all sequenced from one sample in a study of identical twins. TCRdb redid the calling of the 5' RACE reads with MiXCR, one entry per CDR3 protein. The table has about 200,000 distinct CDR3 sequences, around 6.5% seen once; the top ten hold just over 14%. These data are also associated with another study on T cells expressing NK-cell markers.

Sequencing was performed on CD8+ T cells sorted from blood. The receptors were sampled from a woman aged 18-29 years in good health.

Many counts were recorded for this clonotype. The chain joins TRBV11-2 to TRBJ1-2; tentative D call: TRBD1 (6 bases). The CDR3 contains 15 residues. The germline V and J ends were trimmed by 1 base and 4 bases, with 13 bases remaining between them. Per germline, CDR1 SGHAT and CDR2 FQNNGV. The chain's CDR3 is CASSLGQAAGYGYTF. The DNA of the CDR3 is TGTGCCAGCAGCTTAGGACAGGCGGCGGGCTATGGCTACACCTTC.

This clonotype came up many times. The chain recombines TRBV30 with TRBJ2-1; D ambiguous. Germline V gene lookup returns CDR1 GTSNPN and CDR2 SVGIG (reference sequence). CDR3 length: 12 amino acids. The V end lost 4 bases, the J end lost 8 bases, and 12 bases lay between the germline ends. The chain's CDR3 is CAWIGLSYEQFF. CDR3 in DNA: TGTGCCTGGATTGGTCTTTCGTATGAGCAGTTCTTC.

This clonotype was observed at least ten times. The chain couples TRBV15 to TRBJ2-7; D ambiguous. This CDR3 contains 14 residues. From germline, CDR1 is LNHNV and CDR2 YYDKDF (reference sequence). V lost 0 bases and J 4 bases, leaving 10 bases between the germline ends. The CDR3 loop is CATSRDSNSYEQYF. CDR3 nucleotide sequence: TGTGCCACCAGCAGAGATAGTAACAGTTACGAGCAGTACTTC.

DNA of the CDR3: TGTGCCAGGGGGATCCAGGGGAGGGCCGGGGAGCTGTTTTTT. Its protein is CARGIQGRAGELFF. The rearrangement links TRBV2 to TRBJ2-2; possibly TRBD2 for D (7 bases). CDR3 length: 14 residues. The germline gives CDR1 SNHLY, CDR2 FYNNEI. The V gene lost 9 bases and the J gene lost 6 bases, with 17 bases spanning the gap.

This clonotype appeared many times. CDR3 protein: CASTPGGLNTGELFF. DNA of the CDR3: TGTGCCAGCACTCCCGGGGGCCTAAACACCGGGGAGCTGTTTTTT. The chain combines TRBV12-3 or TRBV12-4 with TRBJ2-2; possibly TRBD1 or TRBD2 for D (6 bases each). Deletions cut 7 bases from V and 2 bases from J, with 14 bases between. This CDR3 is built from 15 residues.

This clonotype was recorded many times. The CDR3 loop reads CASSYSEEGYEKLFF. In DNA form, the CDR3 reads TGTGCCAGCAGTTACTCAGAAGAGGGCTATGAAAAACTGTTTTTT. The J gene is TRBJ1-4, the V gene TRBV6-5, with D uncertain. V was shortened by 0 bases and J by 6 bases, with 11 bases between the two germline ends. The CDR3 spans 15 residues. From germline, CDR1 is MNHEY and CDR2 SVGAGI.

This chain connects TRBV9 to TRBJ2-3; maybe TRBD1 (6 bases). V lost 0 bases to trimming and J lost 0 bases, with 8 bases between them. Germline V CDR1 and CDR2: SGDLS, YYNGEE. The CDR3 runs to 15 residues. The CDR3 region is CASSVGTDSTDTQYF. In DNA, the CDR3 is TGTGCCAGCAGCGTAGGGACAGATAGCACAGATACGCAGTATTTT.

The chain carries TRBV27 and TRBJ1-2; no clear D. The germline CDR1 and CDR2 sequences are MNHEY and SMNVEV (reference sequence). V was pared by 10 bases and J by 3 bases, with 15 bases between. The CDR3 is 13 residues long. The CDR3 region is CATVTLRDYGYTF. The CDR3 bases are TGTGCCACCGTGACCCTAAGAGACTATGGCTACACCTTC.

Turning to this clonotype: This sequence may be a read error, since a much larger clone differs from it by one base. The chain combines TRBV7-7 with TRBJ2-3, with D perhaps TRBD1 or TRBD2 (5 bases each). This CDR3 comprises 15 residues. Germline loops: CDR1 SSHAT, CDR2 FNYEAQ (reference sequence). The CDR3 reads CASSLGVGTKDTQYF. The CDR3 DNA sequence: TGTGCTAGCAGCTTAGGCGTGGGGACGAAAGATACGCAGTATTTT.

This clonotype was detected only a few times. DNA of the CDR3: TGCAGTGCTAGGGGCCCCTCTCTTTCGGGCACAGATACGCAGTATTTT. This encodes CSARGPSLSGTDTQYF. V usage is TRBV20-1 and J usage is TRBJ2-3, with no clear D. The germline gives CDR1 DFQATT, CDR2 SNEGSKA (reference sequence). V gave up 3 bases and J gave up 1 base, with 17 bases separating them. The CDR3 is made up of 16 amino acids.

This clonotype was found many times. The rearrangement joins TRBV12-3 or TRBV12-4 to TRBJ2-2; TRBD2 aligns across 8 bases. CDR3 length: 12 residues. J gave up 10 bases and V 6 bases, and 4 bases lay outside the gene matches. The CDR3 region has the DNA TGTGCCAGCAGCCCCGGACTAGCGGAGCTGTTTTTT. It is translated as CASSPGLAELFF.

The gene calls are TRBV15 and TRBJ2-7, with D possibly TRBD1 on 5 matching bases. Germline V gene sequence: CDR1 LNHNV, CDR2 YYDKDF (reference sequence). The V gene lost 0 bases and the J gene lost 6 bases, with 18 bases spanning the gap. The CDR3 has 16 amino acids. This CDR3 is CATSRDLGWGGGEQYF. As DNA, the CDR3 is TGTGCCACCAGCAGAGATCTGGGCTGGGGCGGCGGCGAGCAGTACTTC.

This clonotype was seen a few times. The CDR3 is CASSLDRGLESNQPQHF. The CDR3 region has the DNA TGTGCCAGCAGTTTGGACAGGGGGCTCGAAAGCAATCAGCCCCAGCATTTT. V usage is TRBV6-5 and J usage is TRBJ1-5, with 11 bases aligning to TRBD1. CDR3 length equals 17 residues. Germline trimming cut 4 bases from V and 1 base from J; bases unmatched to any gene: 6. Germline V CDR1 and CDR2: MNHEY, SVGAGI.

This clonotype was counted many times. This chain connects TRBV7-9 to TRBJ2-7; D remains unclear. The CDR3 length is 15 residues. V dropped 4 bases and J dropped 1 base, with 14 bases sitting between them. CDR1 and CDR2 (germline): SEHNR, FQNEAQ (reference sequence). DNA of the CDR3: TGTGCCAGCAGCTCCATAGGAACAGCGTCCTACGAGCAGTACTTC. This gives the protein CASSSIGTASYEQYF.

This clonotype occurred many times. This chain uses TRBV29-1 with TRBJ2-1; D unresolved. Germline loops: CDR1 SQVTM, CDR2 ANQGSEA. CDR3 length: 13 residues. CDR3 protein: CSADPGSYNEQFF. In DNA form, the CDR3 reads TGCAGTGCCGACCCTGGCTCCTACAATGAGCAGTTCTTC.

In its sample, this clonotype was seen many times. This chain links TRBV9 with TRBJ2-1; D is undetermined. With 0 bases removed from V and 3 bases from J, the gap between germline ends came to 7 bases. The CDR3 runs to 14 residues. Germline loops: CDR1 SGDLS, CDR2 YYNGEE. CDR3 sequence: CASSVGESYNEQFF. The CDR3 DNA sequence: TGTGCCAGCAGCGTAGGTGAGAGCTACAATGAGCAGTTCTTC.

The J gene is TRBJ2-1, the V gene TRBV12-3 or TRBV12-4; 11 nucleotides match TRBD2. The CDR3 runs 15 residues. J gave up 8 bases and V 4 bases, and 7 bases lay outside the gene matches. CDR3 sequence reads: CASSWETSGTDEQFF. The DNA for the CDR3 is TGTGCCAGCAGTTGGGAGACTAGCGGGACGGATGAGCAGTTCTTC.

The chain joins TRBV4-1 to TRBJ2-1, with 10 bases fitting TRBD2. Germline assignment: CDR1 MGHRA and CDR2 YSYEKL. This CDR3 contains 15 residues. V lost 5 bases, J lost 5 bases, and 6 bases stayed unmatched. The CDR3 loop reads CASSSGLAEDNEQFF. The CDR3 DNA sequence: TGCGCCAGCAGCTCCGGACTAGCGGAAGACAATGAGCAGTTCTTC.

The V call is TRBV10-3, the J call TRBJ2-6; 7 bases agree with TRBD1. Unmatched junction bases numbered 16, after V lost 7 bases and J lost 1 base. The germline gives CDR1 ENHRY, CDR2 SYGVKD. The length of the CDR3 is 19 residues. The CDR3 here is CAIMEPSGQTTSGANVLTF. CDR3 bases: TGTGCCATCATGGAACCCTCGGGACAGACTACTTCTGGGGCCAACGTCCTGACTTTC.

The chain recombines TRBV27 with TRBJ2-3; the D gene could be TRBD1 or TRBD2 (5 bases each). V was cut by 5 bases and J by 7 bases, with 13 bases left in between. Germline CDR1 and CDR2: MNHEY and SMNVEV (reference sequence). CDR3 length: 13 residues. CDR3 amino acids: CASSLTGTHTQYF. The DNA for the CDR3 is TGTGCCAGCAGTCTAACCGGGACCCATACGCAGTATTTT.

This clonotype occurred many times. One end of the junction does not line up with germline, which may come from a read error. The V and J genes are TRBV11-2 and TRBJ2-3, with D perhaps matching TRBD1 or TRBD2 (5 bases each). The CDR3 loop spans 11 amino acids. Germline CDR1 is SGHAT and CDR2 is FQNNGV. The CDR3 nucleotides read TGTGCCAGCAGCTCGGGACCGCGTGGGGATTTT. Its protein product is CASSSGPRGDF.

In this sample, this clonotype turned up many times. The chain employs TRBV5-1 and TRBJ2-7; possible D gene TRBD2, 5 bases. V lost 1 base, J lost 6 bases, and 14 bases lay in between. The CDR3 has 14 amino acids. Germline loops: CDR1 SGHRS, CDR2 YFSETQ. The CDR3 nucleotides are TGCGCCAGCAGCTTGAAGTGGGAGCGCGGCGAGCAGTACTTC. Its translation: CASSLKWERGEQYF.

This clonotype appeared a few times. The rearrangement links TRBV5-5 to TRBJ1-2; no firm D call. CDR1 is SGHKS, CDR2 YYEKEE, per germline (reference sequence). This CDR3 comprises 13 residues. V was trimmed by 4 bases and J by 7 bases, leaving 14 bases between them. The DNA for the CDR3 is TGTGCCAGCAGCCTCGAAGCGATTAGTGGCTACACCTTC. Its translation: CASSLEAISGYTF.

This chain links TRBV9 with TRBJ2-7, with D uncertain. Trimming removed 3 bases at V and 7 bases at J, with 8 bases between. CDR1 and CDR2 from the germline V gene are SGDLS and YYNGEE. The CDR3 consists of 11 residues. CDR3 loop: CASSAEEEQYF. For the CDR3, the DNA is TGTGCCAGCAGCGCTGAGGAAGAGCAGTACTTC.

This clonotype was picked up a small number of times. The chain is built from TRBV7-9 and TRBJ2-7; maybe TRBD1 (6 bases). V lost 11 bases and J 6 bases, leaving 23 bases between the germline ends. Per germline, CDR1 SEHNR and CDR2 FQNEAQ (reference sequence). CDR3 length: 14 residues. This CDR3 reads CAGATGFNEAEQYF. The CDR3 coding sequence is TGTGCCGGCGCCACAGGGTTCAATGAGGCCGAGCAGTACTTC.

The chain joins TRBV11-2 to TRBJ1-3; 10 nucleotides agree with TRBD1. V was clipped by 6 bases and J by 0 bases; unmatched bases: 8. Germline values: CDR1 SGHAT, CDR2 FQNNGV. The CDR3 totals 17 residues. Here the CDR3 DNA reads TGTGCCAGCAGGGGGTGGGACAGGGGCCTCTCTGGAAACACCATATATTTT. This gives the protein CASRGWDRGLSGNTIYF.

The J gene is TRBJ2-3, the V gene TRBV15, with 7 bases identical to TRBD1. CDR1 and CDR2 from the germline V gene are LNHNV and YYDKDF (reference sequence). V gave up 3 bases and J gave up 5 bases; unmatched junction bases: 5. The CDR3 has 14 amino acids. The CDR3 region is CATSSDRGRDTQYF. CDR3 bases: TGTGCCACCAGCAGTGATAGGGGGCGAGATACGCAGTATTTT.

The chain combines TRBV27 with TRBJ2-7, with 8 bases aligning to TRBD1. V trimming: 6 bases; J trimming: 4 bases; junction bases outside the gene matches: 8. Germline V gene lookup returns CDR1 MNHEY and CDR2 SMNVEV (reference sequence). This CDR3 is 14 amino acids long. CDR3 in DNA: TGTGCCAGCAGCTTAAAAGGACAGGGATACGAGCAGTACTTC. This gives the protein CASSLKGQGYEQYF.

This clonotype was observed at least ten times. The chain has TRBV6-2 or TRBV6-3 and TRBJ2-7, with 11 bases aligning to TRBD2. This CDR3 has 18 residues. V was pared by 0 bases and J by 2 bases, with 9 bases of the junction left unmatched. Germline V gene sequence: CDR1 MNHEY, CDR2 SVGEGT. The CDR3 loop reads CASSYSPLAGGDPYEQYF. The CDR3 DNA sequence: TGTGCCAGCAGTTACTCTCCCCTAGCGGGAGGCGATCCCTACGAGCAGTACTTC.

The CDR3 spells CASNIDSFYEQYF. CDR3 in DNA: TGTGCCAGCAATATAGACAGTTTCTACGAGCAGTACTTC. The chain recombines TRBV6-2 or TRBV6-3 with TRBJ2-7, with D possibly matching TRBD1 (5 bases). V lost 7 bases and J 3 bases, leaving 13 bases between the germline ends. Per germline, CDR1 MNHEY and CDR2 SVGEGT. The CDR3 consists of 13 residues.

This clonotype was observed at least ten times. The chain's CDR3 is CASSPLRTGNEQYF. CDR3 bases: TGTGCCAGCAGTCCCCTACGAACAGGTAACGAGCAGTACTTC. The chain joins TRBV12-3 or TRBV12-4 to TRBJ2-7; tentative D call: TRBD1 (5 bases). The V end lost 5 bases, the J end lost 5 bases, and 16 bases lay between the germline ends. The CDR3 consists of 14 residues.